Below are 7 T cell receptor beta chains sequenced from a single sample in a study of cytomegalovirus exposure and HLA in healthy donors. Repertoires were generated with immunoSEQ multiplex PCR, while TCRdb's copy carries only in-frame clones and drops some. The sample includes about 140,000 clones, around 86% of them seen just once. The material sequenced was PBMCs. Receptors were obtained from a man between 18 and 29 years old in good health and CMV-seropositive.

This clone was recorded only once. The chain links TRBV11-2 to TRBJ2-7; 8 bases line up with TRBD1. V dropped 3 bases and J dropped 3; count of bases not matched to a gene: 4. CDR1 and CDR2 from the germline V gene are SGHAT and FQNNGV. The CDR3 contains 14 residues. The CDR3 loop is CASSFADRVYEQYF. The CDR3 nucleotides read TGTGCCAGCAGCTTTGCGGACAGGGTCTACGAGCAGTACTTC.

CDR3 loop: CASSSPTGGNTEAFF. DNA for the CDR3: TGTGCCAGCAGTTCCCCTACGGGAGGGAACACTGAAGCTTTCTTT. The genes are TRBV6-5 and TRBJ1-1, with unresolved D. Germline V gives CDR1 MNHEY, CDR2 SVGAGI. The CDR3 consists of 15 residues. The germline V and J ends were trimmed by 4 bases and 1 base, with 13 bases remaining between them.

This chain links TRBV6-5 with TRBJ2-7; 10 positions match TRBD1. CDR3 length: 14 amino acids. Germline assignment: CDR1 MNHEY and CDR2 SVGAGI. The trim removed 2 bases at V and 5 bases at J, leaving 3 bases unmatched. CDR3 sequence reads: CASSYSGTGDEQYF. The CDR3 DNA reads TGTGCCAGCAGTTACAGTGGGACAGGGGACGAGCAGTACTTC.

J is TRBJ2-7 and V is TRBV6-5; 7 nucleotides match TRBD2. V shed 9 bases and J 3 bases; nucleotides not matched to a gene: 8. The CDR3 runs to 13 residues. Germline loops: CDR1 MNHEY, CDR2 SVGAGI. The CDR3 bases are TGTGCCAGTTCGGGAGGCTGGGACTACGAGCAGTACTTC. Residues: CASSGGWDYEQYF.

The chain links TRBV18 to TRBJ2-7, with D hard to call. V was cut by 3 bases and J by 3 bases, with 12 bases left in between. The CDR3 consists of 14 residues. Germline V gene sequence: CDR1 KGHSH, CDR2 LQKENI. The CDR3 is CASSPEKFIYEQYF. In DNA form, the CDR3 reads TGTGCCAGCTCACCTGAGAAATTCATCTACGAGCAGTACTTC.

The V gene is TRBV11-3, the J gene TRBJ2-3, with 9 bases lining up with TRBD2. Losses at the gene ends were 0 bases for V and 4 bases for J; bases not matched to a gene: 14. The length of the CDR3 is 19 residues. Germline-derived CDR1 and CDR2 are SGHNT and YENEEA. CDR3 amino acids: CASSLDLGSGRVGPDTQYF. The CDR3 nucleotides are TGTGCCAGCAGCTTAGATCTTGGTAGCGGGAGAGTCGGCCCAGATACGCAGTATTTT. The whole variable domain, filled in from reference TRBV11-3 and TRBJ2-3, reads EAGVVQSPRYKIIEKKQPVAFWCNPISGHNTLYWYLQNLGQGPELLIRYENEEAVDDSQLPKDRFSAERLKGVDSTLKIQPAELGDSAVYLCASSLDLGSGRVGPDTQYFGPGTRLTVL.

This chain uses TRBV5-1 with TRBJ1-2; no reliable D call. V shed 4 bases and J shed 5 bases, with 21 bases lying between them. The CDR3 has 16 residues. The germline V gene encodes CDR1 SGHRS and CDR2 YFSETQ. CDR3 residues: CASSRTIGERLYGYTF. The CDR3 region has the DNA TGCGCCAGCAGCCGAACAATCGGAGAGAGGCTTTATGGCTACACCTTC.